This entry lists 5 T cell receptor beta chains sequenced from one sample in a study of T-cell memory formation after mild COVID-19. A single record per CDR3 protein comes from TCRdb applying MiXCR to the 5' RACE reads. Found here are 250,000 to 350,000 distinct CDR3 sequences, around 15% of them singletons; the top ten hold roughly 20%. The specimen sequenced was PBMCs or a T cell subset sorted from them (not recorded which). The receptors originated from a man aged 18 to 30 who had mild COVID-19 (a few samples of this study predate the infection). Cell type and time point are not known.

The chain has TRBV18 and TRBJ1-1; D remains ambiguous. The CDR3 consists of 15 residues. Germline CDR1 is KGHSH and CDR2 is LQKENI. V lost 2 bases and J 1 base, leaving 11 bases between the germline ends. The CDR3 protein is CASSPRSQRNTEAFF. CDR3 nucleotide sequence: TGTGCCAGCTCACCAAGGTCACAGCGGAACACTGAAGCTTTCTTT.

In DNA, the CDR3 is TGTGCCAGCAGCGGCACAGGGGCGGATGGCTACACCTTC. Translated: CASSGTGADGYTF. The gene calls are TRBV13 and TRBJ1-2; TRBD1 agrees at 7 bases. The CDR3 totals 13 residues. Germline-derived CDR1 and CDR2 are PRHDT and FYEKMQ (reference sequence). With 5 bases clipped from V and 6 bases from J, the junction kept 6 bases outside the gene matches.

This clonotype was seen only a few times. The chain has TRBV7-2 and TRBJ2-1; 7 bases match TRBD2. The V segment lost 1 base and the J segment 4 bases; nucleotides outside the gene matches: 13. CDR3 length: 18 residues. Germline CDR1 and CDR2: SGHTA and FQGNSA. CDR3 residues: CASSLVFVGGRIYNEQFF. CDR3 nucleotide sequence: TGTGCCAGCAGCTTAGTCTTTGTCGGCGGGAGAATTTACAATGAGCAGTTCTTC. Looking up the rest from reference TRBV7-2 and TRBJ2-1 gives the full variable domain: GAGVSQSPSNKVTEKGKDVELRCDPISGHTALYWYRQSLGQGLEFLIYFQGNSAPDKSGLPSDRFSAERTGGSVSTLTIQRTQQEDSAVYLCASSLVFVGGRIYNEQFFGPGTRLTVL.

This clonotype has more than one count but fewer than ten. This chain joins TRBV28 and TRBJ1-4; no clear D gene. The CDR3 length is 15 residues. The germline V and J ends were trimmed by 6 bases and 10 bases, with 21 bases remaining between them. Germline-derived CDR1 and CDR2 are MDHEN and SYDVKM. CDR3 amino acids: CASRLPGPPTGKLFF. The CDR3 nucleotides read TGTGCCAGCAGATTACCCGGGCCCCCTACGGGAAAACTGTTTTTT.

This chain connects TRBV4-1 to TRBJ1-5; 9 bases fit TRBD1. V trimming: 1 base; J trimming: 4 bases; junction bases outside the gene matches: 2. The CDR3 spans 15 residues. The germline CDR1 and CDR2 sequences are MGHRA and YSYEKL. CDR3 bases: TGCGCCAGCAGCCAAGGGGACAGGGAGAATCAGCCCCAGCATTTT. Protein: CASSQGDRENQPQHF.